Detailed here is one T cell receptor beta chain. This record comes from a study of shared clonotypes between healthy human individuals. Free of recent acute infections or vaccinations, the donors were healthy HIV-negative adults. The CDR3 sequence is 16 residues long. Looked up from germline, CDR1 is SQVTM and CDR2 is ANQGSEA. V was pared by 4 bases and J by 5 bases, with 16 bases of the junction left unmatched. Sequencing used immunoSEQ multiplex PCR; TCRdb keeps in-frame clones, though not all of them. The sample carries 1,100,000 or so clones, around 78% recorded once. The specimen sequenced was memory CD4+ T cells from PBMCs. Documented subset: CD45RA-negative fraction. This clonotype originated in a man aged 18 to 29 in good health. Some clones in this sample may be carry-over from other donors' samples. This rearrangement joins TRBV29-1 to TRBJ2-7, with 8 bases aligning to TRBD2. The CDR3 protein is CSVGWTSGGPDDEQYF. The CDR3 nucleotides read TGCAGCGTTGGATGGACGTCGGGAGGGCCCGACGACGAGCAGTACTTC.